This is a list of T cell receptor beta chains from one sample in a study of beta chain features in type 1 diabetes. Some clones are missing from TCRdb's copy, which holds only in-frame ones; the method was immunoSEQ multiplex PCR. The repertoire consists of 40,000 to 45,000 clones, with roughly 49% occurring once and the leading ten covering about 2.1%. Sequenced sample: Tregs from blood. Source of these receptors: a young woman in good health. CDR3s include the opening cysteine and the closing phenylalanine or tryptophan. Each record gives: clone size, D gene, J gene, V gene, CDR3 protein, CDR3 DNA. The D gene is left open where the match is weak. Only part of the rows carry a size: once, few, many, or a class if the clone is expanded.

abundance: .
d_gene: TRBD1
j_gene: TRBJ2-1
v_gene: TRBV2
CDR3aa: CASSFPTGGPMYNEQFF
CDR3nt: TGTGCCAGCAGTTTTCCCACAGGGGGCCCAATGTACAATGAGCAGTTCTTC

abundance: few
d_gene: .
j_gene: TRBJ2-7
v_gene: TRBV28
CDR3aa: CASSEAGSSYEQYF
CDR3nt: TGTGCCAGCAGTGAAGCGGGTTCCAGCTACGAGCAGTACTTC

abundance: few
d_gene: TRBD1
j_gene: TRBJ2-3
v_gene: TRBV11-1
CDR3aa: CASSFHGQGPDTQYF
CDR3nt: TGTGCCAGCAGCTTCCACGGACAGGGGCCAGATACGCAGTATTTT

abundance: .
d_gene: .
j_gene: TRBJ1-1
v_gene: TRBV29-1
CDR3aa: CSVGRGTNTEAFF
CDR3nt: TGCAGCGTGGGTAGGGGGACAAACACTGAAGCTTTCTTT

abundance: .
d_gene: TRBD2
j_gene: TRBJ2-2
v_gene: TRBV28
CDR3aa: CASRLPGLAGGELFF
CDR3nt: TGTGCCAGCAGATTACCTGGACTAGCCGGCGGGGAGCTGTTTTTT

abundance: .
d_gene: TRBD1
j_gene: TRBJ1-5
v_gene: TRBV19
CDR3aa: CASRRRQGADSNQPQHF
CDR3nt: TGTGCCAGTAGGAGGAGACAGGGGGCCGATAGCAATCAGCCCCAGCATTTT

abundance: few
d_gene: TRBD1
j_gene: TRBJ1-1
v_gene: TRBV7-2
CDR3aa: CASRTTGLRTEAFF
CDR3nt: TGTGCCAGCAGAACGACAGGGCTGCGGACTGAAGCTTTCTTT

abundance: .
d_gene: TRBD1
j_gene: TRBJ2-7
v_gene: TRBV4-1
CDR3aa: CASSRGDGTGSSYEQYF
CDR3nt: TGCGCCAGCAGCCGAGGCGACGGGACAGGCAGCTCCTACGAGCAGTACTTC

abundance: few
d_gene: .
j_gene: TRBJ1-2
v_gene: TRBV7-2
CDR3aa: CASSLLNEARYGYTF
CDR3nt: TGTGCCAGCAGCCTCCTGAATGAAGCCCGCTATGGCTACACCTTC

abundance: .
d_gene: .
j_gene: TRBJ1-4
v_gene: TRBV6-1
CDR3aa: CASSATGANEKLFF
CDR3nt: TGTGCCAGCAGTGCCACGGGGGCTAATGAAAAACTGTTTTTT

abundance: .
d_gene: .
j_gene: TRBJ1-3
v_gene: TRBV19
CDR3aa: CASSKDPRRSSGNTIYF
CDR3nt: TGTGCCAGTAGTAAAGACCCCAGGCGCAGCTCTGGAAACACCATATATTTT

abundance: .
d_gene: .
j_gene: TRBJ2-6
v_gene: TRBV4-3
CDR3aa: CASSQDAQGSGANVLTF
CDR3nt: TGCGCCAGCAGCCAAGATGCGCAGGGCTCTGGGGCCAACGTCCTGACTTTC

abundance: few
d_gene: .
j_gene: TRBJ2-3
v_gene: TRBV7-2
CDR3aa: CASSLGGPDTQYF
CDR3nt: TGTGCCAGCAGCTTGGGGGGACCAGATACGCAGTATTTT

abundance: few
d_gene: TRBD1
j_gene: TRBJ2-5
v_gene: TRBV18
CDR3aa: CASTGTVEETQYF
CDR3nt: TGTGCCAGCACCGGGACAGTTGAAGAGACCCAGTACTTC

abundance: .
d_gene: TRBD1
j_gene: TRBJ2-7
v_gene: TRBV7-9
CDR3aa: CASSLAVAGGHEQYF
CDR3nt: TGTGCCAGCAGCTTAGCGGTGGCAGGGGGCCACGAGCAGTACTTC

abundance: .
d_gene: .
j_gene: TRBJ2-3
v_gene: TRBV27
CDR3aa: CASSFQGLGSDTQYF
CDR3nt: TGTGCCAGCAGTTTCCAGGGGTTGGGATCAGATACGCAGTATTTT

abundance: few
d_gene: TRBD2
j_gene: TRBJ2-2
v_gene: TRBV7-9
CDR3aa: CASSLDSGRPSYTGELFF
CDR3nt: TGTGCCAGCAGCTTAGATAGCGGGAGGCCTTCGTACACCGGGGAGCTGTTTTTT

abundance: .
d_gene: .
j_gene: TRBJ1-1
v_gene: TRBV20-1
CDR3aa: CSASDREAFF
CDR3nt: TGCAGTGCTTCAGACAGGGAAGCTTTCTTT

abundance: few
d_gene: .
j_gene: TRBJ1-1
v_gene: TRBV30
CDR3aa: CAWRPDRLNTEAFF
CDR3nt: TGTGCCTGGCGACCCGACAGGCTGAACACTGAAGCTTTCTTT

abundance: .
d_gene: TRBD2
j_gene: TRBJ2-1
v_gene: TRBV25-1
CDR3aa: CASGSGTSGYNEQFF
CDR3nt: TGTGCCAGCGGATCCGGGACTAGCGGATACAATGAGCAGTTCTTC

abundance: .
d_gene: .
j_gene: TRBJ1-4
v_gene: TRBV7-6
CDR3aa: CASSLEQAATNEKLFF
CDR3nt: TGTGCCAGCAGCTTAGAACAGGCTGCAACTAATGAAAAACTGTTTTTT

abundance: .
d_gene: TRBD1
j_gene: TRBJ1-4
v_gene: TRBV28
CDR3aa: CASSPQPGQQNEKLFF
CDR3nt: TGTGCCAGCAGTCCACAACCGGGACAGCAAAATGAAAAACTGTTTTTT

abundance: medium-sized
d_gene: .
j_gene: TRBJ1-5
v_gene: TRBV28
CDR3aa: CASSFGGISQPQHF
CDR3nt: TGTGCCAGCAGTTTTGGAGGGATCAGTCAGCCCCAGCATTTT

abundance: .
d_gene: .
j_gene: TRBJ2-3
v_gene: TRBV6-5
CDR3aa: CASSYTRTDTDTQYF
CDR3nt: TGTGCCAGCAGTTACACAAGGACAGACACAGATACGCAGTATTTT

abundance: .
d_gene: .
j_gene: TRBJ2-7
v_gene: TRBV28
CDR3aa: CASSSRLYEQYF
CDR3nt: TGTGCCAGCAGCTCCCGGTTGTACGAGCAGTACTTC

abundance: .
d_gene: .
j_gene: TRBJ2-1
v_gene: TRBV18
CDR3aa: CASSPGTSGIDEQFF
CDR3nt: TGTGCCAGCTCCCCCGGGACATCGGGCATCGATGAGCAGTTCTTC

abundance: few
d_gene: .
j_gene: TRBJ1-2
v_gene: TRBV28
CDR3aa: CASSLRRPPYGYTF
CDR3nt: TGTGCCAGCAGTTTACGGAGACCTCCGTATGGCTACACCTTC

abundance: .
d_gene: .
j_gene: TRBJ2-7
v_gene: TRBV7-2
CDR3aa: CASSFYPGNEQYF
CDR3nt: TGTGCCAGCAGCTTTTACCCAGGGAACGAGCAGTACTTC

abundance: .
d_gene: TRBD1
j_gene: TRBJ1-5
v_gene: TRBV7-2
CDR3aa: CASSSGTGFNHF
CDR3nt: TGTGCCAGCAGCAGCGGGACAGGGTTTAACCATTTT

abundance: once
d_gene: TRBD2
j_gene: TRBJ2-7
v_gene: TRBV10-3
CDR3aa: CAISDGGETRYEQYF
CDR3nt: TGTGCCATCAGTGATGGGGGGGAAACTCGGTACGAGCAGTACTTC

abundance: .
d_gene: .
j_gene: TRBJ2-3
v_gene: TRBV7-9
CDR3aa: CASSFGGSTDTQYF
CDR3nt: TGTGCCAGCAGCTTTGGCGGGAGCACAGATACGCAGTATTTT

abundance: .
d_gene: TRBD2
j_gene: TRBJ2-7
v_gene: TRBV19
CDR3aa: CASSMAGLADLSYEQYF
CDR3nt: TGTGCCAGTAGTATGGCGGGACTAGCGGACCTCTCCTACGAGCAGTACTTC